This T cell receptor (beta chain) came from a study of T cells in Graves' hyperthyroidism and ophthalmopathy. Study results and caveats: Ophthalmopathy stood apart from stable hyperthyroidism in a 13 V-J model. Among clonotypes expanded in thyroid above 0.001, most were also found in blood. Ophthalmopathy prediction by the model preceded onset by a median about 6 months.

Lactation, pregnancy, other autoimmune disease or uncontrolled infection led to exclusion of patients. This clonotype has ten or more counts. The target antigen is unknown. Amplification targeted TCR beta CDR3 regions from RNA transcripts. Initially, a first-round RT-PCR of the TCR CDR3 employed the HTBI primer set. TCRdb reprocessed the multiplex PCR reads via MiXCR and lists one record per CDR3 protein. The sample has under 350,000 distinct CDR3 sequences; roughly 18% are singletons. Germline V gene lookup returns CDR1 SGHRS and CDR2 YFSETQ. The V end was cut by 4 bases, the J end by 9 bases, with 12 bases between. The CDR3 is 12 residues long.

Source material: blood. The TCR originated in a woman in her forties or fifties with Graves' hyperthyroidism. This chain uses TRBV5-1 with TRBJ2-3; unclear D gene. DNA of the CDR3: TGCGCCAGCAGCCCGGATCCAAACACGCAGTATTTT. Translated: CASSPDPNTQYF.